These 18 T cell receptor beta chains were all obtained from the same sample, sequenced in a study of shared clonotypes between healthy human individuals. Some clones are missing from TCRdb's copy, which holds only in-frame ones; the method was immunoSEQ multiplex PCR. The data show roughly 1,100,000 clones, approximately 76% seen once. Material for sequencing was memory CD4+ T cells sorted from blood. Subset given: CD45RA-negative fraction. The receptors originated from a young man in good health.

The rearrangement uses TRBV23-1 and TRBJ2-1; no definite D call. TRBV23-1 is designated an ORF whose function remains uncertain. Between the trimmed V and J ends, which lost 3 bases and 1 base, there was a span of 10 bases. The CDR3 is 15 residues long. This CDR3 is CASSQAAESYNEQFF. The CDR3 bases are TGCGCCAGCAGTCAGGCGGCGGAATCCTACAATGAGCAGTTCTTC.

Of note for this clone: The same CDR3 arises from other DNA sequences in this sample as well. This chain uses TRBV6-5 with TRBJ2-3; D is possibly TRBD2 (6 bases). The length of the CDR3 is 13 residues. CDR1 is MNHEY and CDR2 is SVGAGI in the germline V gene. Trimming cost V 4 bases and J 1 base, with 6 bases left between them. Here the CDR3 DNA reads TGTGCCAGCAGTTGGGGGGGCACAGATACGCAGTATTTT. It encodes CASSWGGTDTQYF.

About this clone: One base away lies a much larger clone, so this may be a sequencing read error. The same CDR3 is also encoded by other DNA sequences in this sample. The CDR3 DNA sequence: TGTGCCAGCAGCTTGGATAGCAATCAGCCCCAGCATTTT. Protein: CASSLDSNQPQHF. The V call is TRBV11-2, the J call TRBJ1-5; no clear D gene. The CDR3 has 13 amino acids. Germline V gene lookup returns CDR1 SGHAT and CDR2 FQNNGV. The V gene lost 3 bases and the J gene lost 0 bases, with 3 bases spanning the gap.

The rearrangement links TRBV2 to TRBJ2-3; the match to TRBD2 covers 8 bases. V lost 5 bases and J lost 2; bases outside the gene matches: 6. The CDR3 runs to 15 residues. Germline V lookup: CDR1 SNHLY, CDR2 FYNNEI. DNA for the CDR3: TGTGCCAGCAGTTACGGGGGGGCCTCCACAGATACGCAGTATTTT. It encodes CASSYGGASTDTQYF.

The J gene is TRBJ2-3, the V gene TRBV21-1. TRBV21-1 is given as a pseudogene. The CDR3 has 15 amino acids. CDR3 amino acids: CASSNFLGVRDTQYF. CDR3 coding DNA: TGTGCCAGCAGCAACTTTTTGGGGGTGAGAGATACGCAGTATTTT.

This clone was counted between two and nine times. This CDR3 reads CASREDRQNEKLFF. The CDR3 nucleotides read TGTGCCAGCAGGGAGGACAGACAAAATGAAAAACTGTTTTTT. The chain is built from TRBV2 and TRBJ1-4, with a possible D match to TRBD1 (6 bases). With 6 bases removed from V and 5 bases from J, the gap between germline ends came to 13 bases. Germline CDR1 is SNHLY and CDR2 is FYNNEI. The CDR3 extends over 14 amino acids. Based on the CDR3 plus reference TRBV2 and TRBJ1-4, the full variable domain is EPEVTQTPSHQVTQMGQEVILRCVPISNHLYFYWYRQILGQKVEFLVSFYNNEISEKSEIFDDQFSVERPDGSNFTLKIRSTKLEDSAMYFCASREDRQNEKLFFGSGTQLSVL.

J is TRBJ2-7 and V is TRBV10-3; D might be TRBD2 (6 bases). CDR3 length: 14 residues. V lost 0 bases, J lost 6 bases, and 12 bases lay in between. Germline CDR1 ENHRY, CDR2 SYGVKD. The CDR3 DNA is TGTGCCATCAGTGAGTCCGGGAGAACTGTCGAGCAGTACTTC. It yields the protein CAISESGRTVEQYF.

The chain uses TRBV5-1 and TRBJ2-3; weak D call: TRBD1 (5 bases). Trimming removed 2 bases at V and 4 bases at J, with 8 bases between. Germline values: CDR1 SGHRS, CDR2 YFSETQ. The CDR3 spans 13 residues. CDR3 sequence (DNA): TGCGCCAGCAGCTTTCAGGGTGCAGATACGCAGTATTTT. This translates into CASSFQGADTQYF.

This clone was observed a single time. V gene TRBV30 combines with J gene TRBJ1-4, with D unresolved. V lost 1 base and J lost 4, with 13 bases in between. The CDR3 extends over 15 amino acids. In germline, CDR1 is GTSNPN, CDR2 SVGIG (reference sequence). CDR3 nucleotide sequence: TGTGCCTGGAGTGGGACGGTTGTTATTAATGAAAAACTGTTTTTT. Its protein product is CAWSGTVVINEKLFF.

The genes are TRBV6-5 and TRBJ2-7; D perhaps matches TRBD1 (5 bases). V lost 0 bases to trimming and J lost 0 bases, with 9 bases between them. The CDR3 is 15 residues long. Germline V gives CDR1 MNHEY, CDR2 SVGAGI. Here the CDR3 DNA reads TGTGCCAGCAGTTACTCATATGACAGCTCCTACGAGCAGTACTTC. It translates to CASSYSYDSSYEQYF.

The chain uses TRBV5-4 and TRBJ2-1; TRBD2 might be the D (6 bases). This CDR3 has 15 residues. Germline CDR1 reads SGHNT; CDR2 reads YYREEE (reference sequence). The V end lost 2 bases, the J end lost 10 bases, and 19 bases lay between the germline ends. CDR3 coding DNA: TGTGCCAGCAGCTTACCGGACTACCCACCAATGGAGCAGTTCTTC. This encodes CASSLPDYPPMEQFF.

J is TRBJ2-7 and V is TRBV11-2, with D perhaps given as TRBD1 or TRBD2 (5 bases each). Germline V lookup: CDR1 SGHAT, CDR2 FQNNGV. CDR3 length: 16 residues. Trimming cost V 5 bases and J 5 bases, with 22 bases left between them. In DNA, the CDR3 is TGTGCCAGCAGCCCTAATCGGGGCAGGGTTTTTAACGAGCAGTACTTC. It encodes CASSPNRGRVFNEQYF.

The chain uses TRBV6-1 and TRBJ1-2; 7 bases align to TRBD1. CDR3 length equals 14 residues. In germline, CDR1 is MNHNS, CDR2 SASEGT. Unmatched junction bases numbered 13, after V lost 11 bases and J lost 4 bases. This CDR3 reads CAAQPGTDSYGYTF. The CDR3 nucleotides read TGTGCCGCCCAACCCGGGACAGACTCCTATGGCTACACCTTC.

The chain uses TRBV4-1 and TRBJ2-6; possibly TRBD1 for D (5 bases). V lost 0 bases, J lost 0 bases, and 15 bases lay in between. Germline loops: CDR1 MGHRA, CDR2 YSYEKL. The CDR3 is 19 residues long. The chain's CDR3 is CASSQERVTGHSGANVLTF. The CDR3 nucleotides read TGCGCCAGCAGCCAAGAAAGGGTCACAGGACACTCTGGGGCCAACGTCCTGACTTTC.

V and J are TRBV28 and TRBJ1-2; TRBD1 might be the D (5 bases). The CDR3 extends over 12 amino acids. Per the germline V gene, CDR1 is MDHEN and CDR2 is SYDVKM. Trimming pared 7 bases from V and 4 bases from J, leaving 10 bases between. The CDR3 DNA follows: TGTGCCAGCACGCAGGGTGGCTATGGCTACACCTTC. This encodes CASTQGGYGYTF.

The V gene is TRBV7-9, the J gene TRBJ2-5, with 8 nucleotides matching TRBD1. The V gene end was trimmed by 1 base and the J gene end by 5 bases; junction bases not matched to a gene: 9. Germline values: CDR1 SEHNR, CDR2 FQNEAQ (reference sequence). The CDR3 contains 16 residues. CDR3 in DNA: TGTGCCAGCAGCTTAGAGGCAGGGGGCTTTCGGGAGACCCAGTACTTC. This sequence encodes CASSLEAGGFRETQYF.

The J gene is TRBJ1-1, the V gene TRBV30; D remains unclear. Germline lookup yields CDR1 GTSNPN and CDR2 SVGIG (reference sequence). The CDR3 totals 13 residues. The germline V and J ends were trimmed by 0 bases and 5 bases, with 10 bases remaining between them. As DNA, the CDR3 is TGTGCCTGGAGTGTAAGCTGGGAAACTGAAGCTTTCTTT. This translates into CAWSVSWETEAFF.

The V gene is TRBV11-3, the J gene TRBJ2-7; 9 nucleotides line up with TRBD1. The CDR3 runs to 12 residues. CDR1 is SGHNT and CDR2 is YENEEA in the germline V gene. Germline trimming cut 7 bases from V and 5 bases from J; bases unmatched to any gene: 3. CDR3 DNA sequence: TGTGCCAGCAAGGGACAGGGCCACGAGCAGTACTTC. Protein: CASKGQGHEQYF.